The 26 T cell receptor beta chains listed next were all sequenced from one sample in a study of molecular identifiers for immune sequencing clone quantification. TCRdb passed the PCR reads through MiXCR, listing each CDR3 protein once. The sample records approximately 97,000 distinct CDR3 sequences, roughly a quarter being singletons. The specimen sequenced was naive CD8+ T cells from blood, with Jurkat cell RNA spiked in. Regarding subset: FACS-sorted CD8+CD4-CCR7+CD45RA+ naive T cells. All receptors come from a human donor in good health. Some libraries in this study had Jurkat cell RNA spiked in.

About this clonotype itself: This could be a read error, since a much larger clone is one nucleotide away. The genes are TRBV20-1 and TRBJ2-1; TRBD2 agrees at 8 bases. This CDR3 spans 18 amino acids. Germline CDR1 and CDR2: DFQATT and SNEGSKA (reference sequence). CDR3 sequence (DNA): TGCAGTGCTAGAGATCTGGAAGCGGGAGAAAGGACCTACAATGAGCGGTTCTTC. This sequence encodes CSARDLEAGERTYNERFF.

This clonotype has a count of ten or more. The V call is TRBV20-1, the J call TRBJ2-7; D is perhaps TRBD2 (7 bases). This CDR3 comprises 12 residues. Trimming left V 6 bases short and J 4 bases short, with 13 bases between. Germline loops: CDR1 DFQATT, CDR2 SNEGSKA (reference sequence). The CDR3, as DNA: TGCAGTGCCACGGGGGGCGCGTACGAGCAGTACTTC. This encodes CSATGGAYEQYF.

This clonotype appeared a few times. Since the CDR3 does not end with the conserved phenylalanine or tryptophan, this likely comes from a read error. The V and J genes are TRBV29-1 and TRBJ2-4; possibly TRBD1 for D (5 bases). V dropped 7 bases and J dropped 7 bases, with 17 bases sitting between them. The CDR3 extends over 13 amino acids. Per germline, CDR1 SQVTM and CDR2 ANQGSEA. Written as DNA, the CDR3 is TGCAGCGCATGGGGCTCGAATGGGAACATTCAGTACCTC. Translating gives CSAWGSNGNIQYL.

Note on this clonotype: A read error may be the cause here, since a much bigger clone is one base away. This chain links TRBV28 with TRBJ2-5; 7 nucleotides agree with TRBD2. This CDR3 contains 14 residues. Germline-derived CDR1 and CDR2 are MDHEN and SYDVKM. The CDR3 sequence: CASSASGIQEAQYF. The CDR3 DNA follows: TGTGCCAGCAGTGCGAGCGGGATACAAGAGGCCCAGTACTTC. The full variable domain, its missing parts supplied by reference TRBV28 and TRBJ2-5, is DVKVTQSSRYLVKRTGEKVFLECVQDMDHENMFWYRQDPGLGLRLIYFSYDVKMKEKGDIPEGYSVSREKKERFSLILESASTNQTSMYLCASSASGIQEAQYFGPGTRLLVL.

The table lists this clonotype with many counts. The V gene is TRBV7-6, the J gene TRBJ1-1; D is undetermined. The CDR3 loop spans 14 amino acids. V was clipped by 3 bases and J by 4 bases, with 12 bases between them. Germline V lookup: CDR1 SGHVS, CDR2 FNYEAQ. In DNA form, the CDR3 reads TGTGCCAGCAGCTTTGGGGAAGTGGGCACTGAAGCTTTCTTT. Translated, it gives CASSFGEVGTEAFF.

Many counts were recorded for this clonotype. V and J are TRBV6-5 and TRBJ2-3; 11 nucleotides match TRBD2. CDR1 and CDR2 from the germline V gene are MNHEY and SVGAGI. With V trimmed by 9 bases and J by 5 bases, 7 bases remained unmatched. The CDR3 covers 14 residues. The CDR3 loop is CARNSGRALDTQYF. DNA of the CDR3: TGTGCCAGAAATAGCGGGAGGGCCTTAGATACGCAGTATTTT.

This clonotype was counted only a few times. The chain carries TRBV13 and TRBJ2-1, with D maybe TRBD1 (6 bases). CDR3 size: 15 residues. Germline V CDR1 and CDR2: PRHDT, FYEKMQ (reference sequence). V lost 6 bases and J 4 bases, leaving 16 bases between the germline ends. For the CDR3, the DNA is TGTGCCAGCAGTTGGGATCCCGGACAGTACAATGAGCAGTTCTTC. This codes for CASSWDPGQYNEQFF.

Remarks on this clonotype: Possible read error: a much larger clone is one base away. Because it lacks the conserved phenylalanine or tryptophan at the end, this CDR3 is likely a read error. The gene calls are TRBV13 and TRBJ2-1; 9 bases align to TRBD1. The junction had 13 bases not matched to a gene; V was cut back by 1 base and J by 12 bases. The CDR3 runs to 16 residues. Germline-derived CDR1 and CDR2 are PRHDT and FYEKMQ (reference sequence). CDR3 DNA: TGTGCCAGCAGCTTAGAGGGGGACAGGGAGGGTAGTTGGCAGTTCTCC. This codes for CASSLEGDREGSWQFS.

About this clonotype itself: At one of its ends the junction is not consistent with the germline gene, which may arise from a read error. The chain is built from TRBV10-3 and TRBJ2-7; D might be TRBD1 (6 bases). The CDR3 runs to 13 residues. Germline V gene lookup returns CDR1 ENHRY and CDR2 SYGVKD. The CDR3 is CAISEGTLYGQYF. The CDR3 DNA reads TGTGCCATCAGTGAGGGGACACTCTACGGGCAGTACTTC.

This clonotype has a count of ten or more. The gene calls are TRBV6-2 or TRBV6-3 and TRBJ1-2; D gene uncertain. The CDR3 sequence is 12 residues long. CDR1 is MNHEY, CDR2 SVGEGT, per germline. Trimming removed 7 bases at V and 0 bases at J, with 6 bases between. CDR3 region: CASTGSNYGYTF. The CDR3 bases are TGTGCCAGCACGGGATCTAACTATGGCTACACCTTC.

In this sample, this clonotype turned up a few times. Possible read error: a much larger clone is one base away. The V call is TRBV9, the J call TRBJ2-5; D gene uncertain. The CDR3 contains 15 residues. Trimming cost V 0 bases and J 4 bases, with 13 bases left between them. Germline V lookup: CDR1 SGDLS, CDR2 YYNGEE. The CDR3 is CASSVVGAPRETQYF. DNA of the CDR3: TGTGCCAGCAGCGTAGTCGGTGCCCCGAGAGAGACCCAGTACTTC. The entire variable domain, with the rest obtained from reference TRBV9 and TRBJ2-5, is as follows: DSGVTQTPKHLITATGQRVTLRCSPRSGDLSVYWYQQSLDQGLQFLIQYYNGEERAKGNILERFSAQQFPDLHSELNLSSLELGDSALYFCASSVVGAPRETQYFGPGTRLLVL.

In the case of this clonotype: With a much larger clone just one base away, this may be a read error. This chain connects TRBV27 to TRBJ2-1, with TRBD2 as a possible D gene (6 bases). There are 16 residues in the CDR3. CDR1 MNHEY and CDR2 SMNVEV come from the germline V gene (reference sequence). CDR3 in DNA: TGTGCCAGCAGTGTCGCGGGACTTAGCTCCTACAATGAGCGGTTCTTC. It translates to CASSVAGLSSYNERFF.

The CDR3 sequence: CASSSQKALVYSTDTQYF. The CDR3 DNA sequence: TGTGCCAGCAGCTCCCAAAAAGCCCTAGTCTACAGCACAGATACGCAGTATTTT. This chain uses TRBV7-6 with TRBJ2-3; no reliable D call. The germline CDR1 and CDR2 sequences are SGHVS and FNYEAQ. The CDR3 runs to 18 residues. Trimming removed 4 bases from V and 0 bases from J, with 20 bases in between.

Many counts were recorded for this clonotype. The J gene is TRBJ1-1, the V gene TRBV7-9; no clear D gene. This CDR3 spans 13 amino acids. CDR1 and CDR2 from the germline V gene are SEHNR and FQNEAQ (reference sequence). Trimming shortened V by 5 bases and J by 7 bases, and 14 bases separated the two germline ends. CDR3 sequence: CASSHVNLIEAFF. The DNA for the CDR3 is TGTGCCAGCAGCCACGTCAATTTGATTGAAGCTTTCTTT.

V gene TRBV7-9 combines with J gene TRBJ2-5; no clear D gene. CDR1 is SEHNR and CDR2 is FQNEAQ in the germline V gene (reference sequence). Trimming took 9 bases from V and 2 from J, leaving 13 bases between them. This CDR3 has 13 residues. The CDR3 region has the DNA TGTGCCAGTAAAATGGAAGCACAAGAGACCCAGTACTTC. Protein sequence: CASKMEAQETQYF.

By proportion, this clonotype is medium-sized (0.01 to 0.1%). The CDR3 loop reads CSVLATTTGANVLTF. CDR3 bases: TGCAGCGTTCTGGCCACAACGACTGGGGCCAACGTCCTGACTTTC. The rearrangement joins TRBV29-1 to TRBJ2-6; D unresolved. There are 15 residues in the CDR3. Germline CDR1 reads SQVTM; CDR2 reads ANQGSEA. V was clipped by 5 bases and J by 2 bases, with 13 bases between them.

This clonotype was detected only a few times. The rearrangement uses TRBV19 and TRBJ2-2; D ambiguous. The CDR3 length is 10 residues. Germline CDR1 is LNHDA and CDR2 is SQIVND (reference sequence). V was trimmed by 6 bases and J by 5 bases, leaving 1 base between them. CDR3 protein: CASRTGELFF. The CDR3 DNA reads as TGTGCCAGTAGGACCGGGGAGCTGTTTTTT.

Notes on this clonotype: A read error may produce the germline difference seen at one junction end. The chain links TRBV7-6 to TRBJ2-1, with D unclear. The CDR3 consists of 11 residues. Germline V lookup: CDR1 SGHVS, CDR2 FNYEAQ. The CDR3 DNA reads TGTGCCAGCAGCCCTGCCAATGAGCAGCTCTTC. It is translated as CASSPANEQLF.

The genes are TRBV20-1 and TRBJ2-3; 11 positions agree with TRBD2. The J segment lost 3 bases and the V segment lost 3 bases, leaving 20 bases of the junction unmatched. CDR1 and CDR2 from the germline V gene are DFQATT and SNEGSKA (reference sequence). The length of the CDR3 is 20 residues. CDR3 amino acids: CSARTFWVSGRAFDTDTQYF. In nucleotides, the CDR3 is TGCAGTGCTAGGACTTTCTGGGTTAGCGGGAGGGCTTTCGATACAGATACGCAGTATTTT.

V usage is TRBV6-5 and J usage is TRBJ1-2; D is perhaps TRBD1 (6 bases). Trimming removed 2 bases from V and 8 bases from J, with 9 bases in between. Germline-derived CDR1 and CDR2 are MNHEY and SVGAGI. The CDR3 covers 12 residues. CDR3 DNA: TGTGCCAGCAGTTACGGGGGGCAGGGCTACACCTTC. This translates into CASSYGGQGYTF.

The chain uses TRBV7-8 and TRBJ2-2; 8 bases are a match to TRBD2. CDR3 length: 16 amino acids. Germline V gene sequence: CDR1 SGHVS, CDR2 FQNEAQ. With V trimmed by 5 bases and J by 4 bases, 9 bases remained unmatched. The CDR3 sequence is CASSLSGGVGTGELFF. The CDR3 region has the DNA TGTGCCAGCAGCCTCTCGGGGGGGGTCGGCACCGGGGAGCTGTTTTTT.

This clonotype was detected ten times or more. CDR3 protein: CASSQDWHSNQPQHF. For the CDR3, the DNA is TGCGCCAGCAGCCAAGATTGGCATAGCAATCAGCCCCAGCATTTT. This chain links TRBV4-3 with TRBJ1-5; D gene uncertain. CDR1 and CDR2 (germline): LGHNA, YSLEER. The CDR3 contains 15 residues. Trimming stripped 0 bases from V and 0 bases from J, with 6 bases between.

A few counts support this clonotype. The V and J genes are TRBV27 and TRBJ2-1; 11 bases fit TRBD2. The V segment lost 5 bases and the J segment 5 bases; nucleotides outside the gene matches: 14. Germline V CDR1 and CDR2: MNHEY, SMNVEV (reference sequence). The CDR3 contains 18 residues. In DNA, the CDR3 is TGTGCCAGCAGTCACTCCGGGGTAGCGGGGGGGATTGACAATGAGCAGTTCTTC. Its protein is CASSHSGVAGGIDNEQFF.

This clonotype was observed many times. The V gene is TRBV28, the J gene TRBJ1-1; 8 bases match TRBD1. This CDR3 spans 15 amino acids. After removal of 3 bases from V and 5 bases from J, the junction contained 8 bases not matched to a gene. Germline V gene sequence: CDR1 MDHEN, CDR2 SYDVKM. The CDR3 sequence: CASSLGAGGGTEAFF. In DNA, the CDR3 is TGTGCCAGCAGTTTGGGTGCAGGGGGCGGGACTGAAGCTTTCTTT.

The chain uses TRBV12-3 or TRBV12-4 and TRBJ2-7, with no clear D. This CDR3 is 13 amino acids long. V was clipped by 5 bases and J by 4 bases, with 12 bases between them. For the CDR3, the DNA is TGTGCCAGCAGTCCCCTGGACGGGTACGAGCAGTACTTC. Translated: CASSPLDGYEQYF.

Points on this clonotype: Just one base apart from a much larger clone, this may be a read error. J is TRBJ2-6 and V is TRBV2, with a weak D call TRBD2 (5 bases). Trimming took off 3 bases at V and 0 bases at J, with 18 bases between the two ends. Germline V CDR1 and CDR2: SNHLY, FYNNEI. This CDR3 is built from 19 residues. CDR3 coding DNA: TGTGCCAGCAGTGAGAGGAGAGGGTTTCGTATCTCTGGGGCCAACGTCCTGACTTTC. This codes for CASSERRGFRISGANVLTF.